This TCR beta chain was captured by sequencing in a study of T cell changes during pregnancy in multiple sclerosis (dated by TCRdb to between 2018 and 2021). With respect to the entire study: Changes in the T cell repertoire over the course of pregnancy were examined in this study in women with multiple sclerosis.

CDR1 and CDR2 were assigned from the germline V gene as SGHRS and YFSETQ. Spanning cysteine to phenylalanine, the CDR3 consists of 13 amino acids. The sequence is cut down to CDR3 DNA, 39 bases in frame from base 1. The junction carries 8 bases between V and J, which are trimmed by 0 bases and 5 bases respectively. With respect to this clone: Its antigen is currently not known. Per-base qualities were not stored, and no clone one base away is much larger. Other DNA sequences from this sample encode an identical CDR3 as well.

Receptor amplification or capture employed the immunoSEQ multiplex PCR assay. TCRdb re-hosts the immuneACCESS table, in-frame sequences only. Its copies lack some clones; in the studies checked, an unresolved V gene accounts for under half of them, and the cause for the rest is not known. This sample holds tens of thousands of clones; 92% were observed only once. Roughly 0.44% of the sample goes to the ten largest clones. The specimen was CD4+ T cells from peripheral blood mononuclear cells, collected after pregnancy. Recombination linked TRBV5-1 to TRBJ1-1, with a weak D call of TRBD1 (6 bases match). This clonotype was obtained from a female donor with multiple sclerosis, enrolled in a pregnancy study. The CDR3 amino acid sequence is: CASSLGGGTEAFF. The nucleotide sequence is TGCGCCAGCAGCTTGGGAGGGGGAACTGAAGCTTTCTTT.